The 12 T cell receptor beta chains presented below share a single source sample, sequenced in a study of Ad26.COV2.S vaccination and SARS-CoV-2 variants. Sequenced by immunoSEQ multiplex PCR; TCRdb stores in-frame clones only, minus some. Of about 180,000 clones listed, 87% are singletons. The material sequenced was peripheral blood, taken after recovery from COVID-19. The origin of the receptors is a human donor who had recovered from COVID-19.

Of note for this clone: Other DNA sequences in the sample encode the same CDR3. The chain carries TRBV5-1 and TRBJ2-1; possibly TRBD2 for D (6 bases). The CDR3 totals 15 residues. Trimming cost V 4 bases and J 0 bases, with 11 bases left between them. The germline gives CDR1 SGHRS, CDR2 YFSETQ. DNA of the CDR3: TGCGCCAGCAGCCTGGAGGGGAGCTCCTACAATGAGCAGTTCTTC. This encodes CASSLEGSSYNEQFF.

The chain combines TRBV28 with TRBJ1-5; 7 bases are shared with TRBD1. CDR3 length: 16 residues. J was trimmed by 2 bases and V by 7 bases; bases with no gene match: 11. Germline V gene data show CDR1 as MDHEN and CDR2 as SYDVKM. The CDR3 DNA is TGTGCCAGCACCACTCAGACAGGGTGGGGCAATCAGCCCCAGCATTTT. Translated, it gives CASTTQTGWGNQPQHF.

The chain has TRBV25-1 and TRBJ2-7, with a weak D call TRBD1 (6 bases). The CDR3 extends over 15 amino acids. Trimming removed 3 bases from V and 2 bases from J, with 14 bases in between. Germline V gives CDR1 MGHDK, CDR2 SYGVNS. The CDR3 DNA is TGTGCCAGCAGTGACCCCGGGACATCGACCTACGAGCAGTACTTC. It encodes CASSDPGTSTYEQYF.

The count of this clone is one. The chain combines TRBV5-1 with TRBJ2-7; D is undetermined. Germline CDR1 and CDR2: SGHRS and YFSETQ. The length of the CDR3 is 16 residues. The V end lost 0 bases, the J end lost 0 bases, and 13 bases lay between the germline ends. CDR3 in amino acids: CASSLDPGRSSYEQYF. CDR3 DNA: TGCGCCAGCAGCTTGGACCCTGGTCGGAGCTCCTACGAGCAGTACTTC. Together with reference TRBV5-1 and TRBJ2-7, the CDR3 gives the full variable domain: KAGVTQTPRYLIKTRGQQVTLSCSPISGHRSVSWYQQTPGQGLQFLFEYFSETQRNKGNFPGRFSGRQFSNSRSEMNVSTLELGDSALYLCASSLDPGRSSYEQYFGPGTRLTVT.

This clone was seen only a few times. The chain joins TRBV12-3 or TRBV12-4 to TRBJ1-1; D not certain. This CDR3 has 12 residues. The V gene lost 3 bases and the J gene lost 1 base, with 3 bases spanning the gap. CDR3: CASSFGNTEAFF. The CDR3, as DNA: TGTGCCAGCAGTTTTGGGAACACTGAAGCTTTCTTT.

The chain joins TRBV18 to TRBJ2-2; TRBD1 might be the D (6 bases). The CDR3 totals 15 residues. Germline assignment: CDR1 KGHSH and CDR2 LQKENI. The ends were cut back, 3 bases at V and 5 bases at J, with 13 bases in the middle. CDR3 bases: TGTGCCAGCTCACCCTCCAGGGGTCAGACCGGGGAGCTGTTTTTT. Its protein product is CASSPSRGQTGELFF.

The genes are TRBV3-1 (or the pseudogene TRBV3-2) and TRBJ2-7; 10 bases match TRBD1. With 3 bases clipped from V and 4 bases from J, the junction kept 12 bases outside the gene matches. In germline, CDR1 is LGHDT, CDR2 YNNKEL (reference sequence). The CDR3 extends over 17 amino acids. The CDR3 region has the DNA TGTGCCAGCAGCCAGTTACTGACAGGGGGCGCAGAATACGAGCAGTACTTC. Its protein product is CASSQLLTGGAEYEQYF.

V is TRBV28 and J is TRBJ1-3; a weak D match, TRBD1 (5 bases). Deletions cut 7 bases from V and 4 bases from J, with 14 bases between. Germline-derived CDR1 and CDR2 are MDHEN and SYDVKM. The CDR3 loop spans 14 amino acids. DNA for the CDR3: TGTGCCAGCATGAGGGGTCTTTTGGGAAACACCATATATTTT. Encoded protein: CASMRGLLGNTIYF. Complete variable domain (other parts from reference TRBV28 and TRBJ1-3): DVKVTQSSRYLVKRTGEKVFLECVQDMDHENMFWYRQDPGLGLRLIYFSYDVKMKEKGDIPEGYSVSREKKERFSLILESASTNQTSMYLCASMRGLLGNTIYFGEGSWLTVV.

The V and J genes are TRBV5-1 and TRBJ1-2, with 10 bases lining up with TRBD1. The CDR3 is 14 amino acids. In germline, CDR1 is SGHRS, CDR2 YFSETQ. Trimming at V came to 2 bases and at J to 6 bases, leaving 4 bases not matched to a gene. CDR3 protein: CASSFRQGADGYTF. The DNA for the CDR3 is TGCGCCAGCAGCTTTAGACAGGGGGCGGATGGCTACACCTTC.

V usage is TRBV6-5 and J usage is TRBJ1-5; D not certain. Trimming took off 0 bases at V and 2 bases at J, with 5 bases between the two ends. This CDR3 region has 14 residues. Germline loops: CDR1 MNHEY, CDR2 SVGAGI. The CDR3: CASSYSRGNQPQHF. The CDR3 DNA follows: TGTGCCAGCAGTTACTCGAGGGGCAATCAGCCCCAGCATTTT.

The V and J genes are TRBV6-6 and TRBJ1-1; possible D gene TRBD1, 6 bases. Deletions cut 2 bases from V and 8 bases from J, with 21 bases between. The CDR3 has 16 residues. Germline assignment: CDR1 MNHNY and CDR2 SVGAGI (reference sequence). The CDR3 here is CASSYPTGPRPSEAFF. In nucleotides, the CDR3 is TGTGCCAGCAGTTACCCTACAGGGCCCCGTCCGAGCGAAGCTTTCTTT.

The chain recombines TRBV10-3 with TRBJ1-2; TRBD1 might be the D (5 bases). CDR3 length equals 17 residues. Germline V gene lookup returns CDR1 ENHRY and CDR2 SYGVKD. Between the trimmed V and J ends, which lost 0 bases and 3 bases, there was a span of 17 bases. The CDR3 spells CAISESSGFLLDYGYTF. The CDR3 region has the DNA TGTGCCATCAGTGAGTCGTCAGGGTTCCTTCTGGACTATGGCTACACCTTC.